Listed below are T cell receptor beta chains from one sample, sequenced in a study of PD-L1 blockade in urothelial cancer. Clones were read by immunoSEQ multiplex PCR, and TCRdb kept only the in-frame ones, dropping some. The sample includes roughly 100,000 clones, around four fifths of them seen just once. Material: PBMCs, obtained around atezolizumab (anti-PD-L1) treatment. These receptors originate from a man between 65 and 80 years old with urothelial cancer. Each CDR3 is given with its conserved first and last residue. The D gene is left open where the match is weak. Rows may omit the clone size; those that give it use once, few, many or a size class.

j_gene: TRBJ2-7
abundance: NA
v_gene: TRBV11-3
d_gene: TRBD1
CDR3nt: TGTGCCAGCAGCAGGGACAGGGGGGGATCCTACGAGCAGTACTTC
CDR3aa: CASSRDRGGSYEQYF

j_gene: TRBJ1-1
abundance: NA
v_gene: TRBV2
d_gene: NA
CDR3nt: TGTGCCAGCAGTGAAGCGCTTACCCTGGCCGAAGCTTTCTTT
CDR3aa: CASSEALTLAEAFF

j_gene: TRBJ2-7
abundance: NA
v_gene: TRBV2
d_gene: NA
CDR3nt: TGTGCCAGCAGTGATAAGGGGTACTACGAGCAGTACTTC
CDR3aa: CASSDKGYYEQYF

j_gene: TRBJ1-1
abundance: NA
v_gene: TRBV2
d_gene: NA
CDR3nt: TGTGCCAGCAGTGAAGCTGAGGTCATGAACACTGAAGCTTTCTTT
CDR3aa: CASSEAEVMNTEAFF

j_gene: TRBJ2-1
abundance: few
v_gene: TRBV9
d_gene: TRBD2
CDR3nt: TGTGCCAGCAGCGTAGGGTCTAGCGGGGGGGCAAATGAGCAGTTCTTC
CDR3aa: CASSVGSSGGANEQFF

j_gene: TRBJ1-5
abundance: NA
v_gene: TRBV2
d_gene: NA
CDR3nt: TGTGCCAGCATGGAAGGACAGACCCATAATCAGCCCCAGCATTTT
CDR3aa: CASMEGQTHNQPQHF

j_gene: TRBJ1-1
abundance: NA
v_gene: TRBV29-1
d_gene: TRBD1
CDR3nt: TGCAGCGCGGGACAGGGAGGAGCTGAAGCTTTCTTT
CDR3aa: CSAGQGGAEAFF

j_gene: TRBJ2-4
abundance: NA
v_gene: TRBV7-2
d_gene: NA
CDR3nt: TGTGCCAGCAGGTTAACAGGGATGGGTAAAAACATTCAGTACTTC
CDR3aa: CASRLTGMGKNIQYF

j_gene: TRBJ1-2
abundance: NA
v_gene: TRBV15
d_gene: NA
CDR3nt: TGTGCCACCACCCCGGGGGGTAATCATGGCTACACCTTC
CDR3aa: CATTPGGNHGYTF

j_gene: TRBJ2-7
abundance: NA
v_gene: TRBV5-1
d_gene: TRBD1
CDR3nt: TGCGCCAGCAGCTCGCGGACAGGGTTCTACGAGCAGTACTTC
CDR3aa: CASSSRTGFYEQYF

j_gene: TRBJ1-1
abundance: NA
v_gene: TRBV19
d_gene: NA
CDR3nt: TGTGCCAGTAGTACCACAGCTCCTGGCACTGAAGCTTTCTTT
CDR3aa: CASSTTAPGTEAFF

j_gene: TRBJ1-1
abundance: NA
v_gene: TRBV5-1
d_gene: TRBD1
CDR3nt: TGCGCCAGCAGCTTTAACACAGGGGGGACTGAAGCTTTCTTT
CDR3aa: CASSFNTGGTEAFF

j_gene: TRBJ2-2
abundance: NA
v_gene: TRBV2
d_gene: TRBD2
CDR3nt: TGTGCCAGCAGTTTAGCGGGAGAGCTCGGGGAGCTGTTTTTT
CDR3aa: CASSLAGELGELFF

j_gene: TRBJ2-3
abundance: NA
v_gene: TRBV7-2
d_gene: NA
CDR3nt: TGTGCCAGCAGCTTAGAGCGCCCTGGATACCACACAGATACGCAGTATTTT
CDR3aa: CASSLERPGYHTDTQYF

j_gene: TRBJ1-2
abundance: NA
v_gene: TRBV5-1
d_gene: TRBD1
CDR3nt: TGCGCCAGCAGCTTAACCGGGACAGAAGATGGCTACACCTTC
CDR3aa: CASSLTGTEDGYTF

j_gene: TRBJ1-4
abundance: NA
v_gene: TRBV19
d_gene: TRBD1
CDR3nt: TGTGCCAGTAGTATTGCAGGGGGTAATGAAAAACTGTTTTTT
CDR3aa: CASSIAGGNEKLFF

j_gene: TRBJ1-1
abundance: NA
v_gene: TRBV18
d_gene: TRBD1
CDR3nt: TGTGCCAGCTCATTGGCGGGACAGGGGAACACTGAAGCTTTCTTT
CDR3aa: CASSLAGQGNTEAFF

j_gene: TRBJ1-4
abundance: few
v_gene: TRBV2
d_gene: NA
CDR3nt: TGTGCCAGCAGTGAAGCGGTCAGAAAACTGTTTTTT
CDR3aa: CASSEAVRKLFF

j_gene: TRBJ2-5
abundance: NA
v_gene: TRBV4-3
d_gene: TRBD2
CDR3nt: TGCGCCAGCAGCCAAGGGACTAGCGGGCACCAAGAGACCCAGTACTTC
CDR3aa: CASSQGTSGHQETQYF

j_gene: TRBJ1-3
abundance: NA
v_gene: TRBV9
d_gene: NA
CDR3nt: TGTGCCTCCTCCGACAGCTCTGGAAACACCATATATTTT
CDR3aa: CASSDSSGNTIYF

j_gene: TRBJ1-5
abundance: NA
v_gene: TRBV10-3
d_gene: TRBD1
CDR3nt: TGTGCCATCAGTGCGCGGACAGGGATTCAGCAGCCCCAGCATTTT
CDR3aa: CAISARTGIQQPQHF